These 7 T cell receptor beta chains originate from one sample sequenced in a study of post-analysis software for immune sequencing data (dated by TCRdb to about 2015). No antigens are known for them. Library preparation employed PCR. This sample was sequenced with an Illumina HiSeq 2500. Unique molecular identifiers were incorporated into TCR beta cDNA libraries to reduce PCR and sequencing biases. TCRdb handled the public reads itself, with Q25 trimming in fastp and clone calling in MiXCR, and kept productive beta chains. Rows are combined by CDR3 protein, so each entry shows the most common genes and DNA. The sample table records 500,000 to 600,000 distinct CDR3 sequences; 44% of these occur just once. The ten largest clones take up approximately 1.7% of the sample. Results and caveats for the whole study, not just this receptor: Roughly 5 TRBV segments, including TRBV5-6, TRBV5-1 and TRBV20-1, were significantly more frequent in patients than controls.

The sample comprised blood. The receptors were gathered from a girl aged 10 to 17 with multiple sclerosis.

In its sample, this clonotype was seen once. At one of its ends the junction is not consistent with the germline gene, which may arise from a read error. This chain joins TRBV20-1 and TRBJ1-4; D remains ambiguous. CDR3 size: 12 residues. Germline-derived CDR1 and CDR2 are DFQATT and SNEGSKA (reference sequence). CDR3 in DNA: TGCAGTGCTGGAACAGACAATGAAAAACGGTTTTTT. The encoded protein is CSAGTDNEKRFF.

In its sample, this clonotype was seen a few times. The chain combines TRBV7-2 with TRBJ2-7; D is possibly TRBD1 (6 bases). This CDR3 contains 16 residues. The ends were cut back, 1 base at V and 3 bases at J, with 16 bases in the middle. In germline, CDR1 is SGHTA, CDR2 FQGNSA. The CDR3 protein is CASSLVGPGQRYEQYF. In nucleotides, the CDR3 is TGTGCCAGCAGCTTAGTAGGCCCGGGACAACGCTACGAGCAGTACTTC.

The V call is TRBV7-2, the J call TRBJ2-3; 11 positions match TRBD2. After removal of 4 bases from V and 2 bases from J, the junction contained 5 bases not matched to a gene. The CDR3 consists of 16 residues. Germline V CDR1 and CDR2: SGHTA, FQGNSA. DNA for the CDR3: TGTGCCAGCAGCTCCCGACTAGCGGGACCCACAGATACGCAGTATTTT. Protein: CASSSRLAGPTDTQYF.

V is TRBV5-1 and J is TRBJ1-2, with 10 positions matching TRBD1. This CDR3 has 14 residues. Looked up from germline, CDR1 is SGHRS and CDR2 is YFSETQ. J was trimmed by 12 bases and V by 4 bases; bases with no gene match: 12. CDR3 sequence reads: CASSTAGTGAPHTF. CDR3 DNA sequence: TGCGCCAGCAGCACAGCCGGGACAGGGGCGCCCCACACCTTC.

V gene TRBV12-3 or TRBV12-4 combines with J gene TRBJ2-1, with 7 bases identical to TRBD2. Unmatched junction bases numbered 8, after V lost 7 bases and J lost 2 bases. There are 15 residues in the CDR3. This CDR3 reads CASTPFGRAYNEQFF. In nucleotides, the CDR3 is TGTGCCAGCACCCCTTTTGGGAGGGCCTACAATGAGCAGTTCTTC.

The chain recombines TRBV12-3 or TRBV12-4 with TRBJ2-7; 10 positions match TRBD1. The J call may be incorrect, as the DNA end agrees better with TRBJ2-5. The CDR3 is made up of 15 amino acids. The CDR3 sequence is CASSPGTGELETQYF. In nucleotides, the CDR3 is TGTGCCAGCAGTCCTGGGACAGGGGAACTGGAGACCCAGTACTTC.

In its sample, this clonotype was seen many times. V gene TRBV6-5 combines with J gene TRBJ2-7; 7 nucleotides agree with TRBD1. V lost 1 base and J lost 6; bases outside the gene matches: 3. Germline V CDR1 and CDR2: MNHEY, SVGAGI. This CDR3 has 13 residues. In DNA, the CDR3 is TGTGCCAGCAGTTACTTAACAGGGGCCGAGCAGTACTTC. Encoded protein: CASSYLTGAEQYF.